This entry describes one T cell receptor beta chain. Its matching antigen is unknown. This entry is derived from a study of cytomegalovirus exposure and HLA in healthy donors. The study ran its PCR with 60 Vbeta and 13 Jbeta primers. The table came from immunoSEQ multiplex PCR; TCRdb's copy has only in-frame clones and leaves some out. Counted here are about 200,000 clones, around three quarters occurring once; the ten biggest clones make up around 1.9%. The study sampled nominally healthy donors, though unrecorded immune exposures were likely. Study-wide findings and caveats: Many donors carried some public TCRs, although rarity characterized most TCR sequences. Evidence from a later analysis indicated that most CMV-associated TCR beta chains looked HLA-restricted.

Looked up from germline, CDR1 is MNHEY and CDR2 is SMNVEV (reference sequence). The trim removed 7 bases at V and 3 bases at J, leaving 13 bases unmatched. The CDR3 sequence is 16 residues long. This rearrangement joins TRBV27 to TRBJ2-7; TRBD1 matches 9 bases. The TCR sequence derives from a man aged 30 to 39 in good health and CMV-seronegative. The specimen was PBMCs. The CDR3 loop is CASKLSSGTGIYEQYF. The CDR3 nucleotides read TGTGCCAGCAAGTTGAGCTCCGGGACAGGGATCTACGAGCAGTACTTC.